Detailed here is one T cell receptor beta chain. This entry comes from a study of OX40 agonist ivuxolimab in advanced cancers. TCRdb's copy holds only in-frame clones and misses some; the assay was immunoSEQ multiplex PCR. The repertoire holds around 68,000 clones, around 93% seen once, with approximately 0.99% in the top ten. CDR3 length: 11 residues. Per germline, CDR1 SNHLY and CDR2 FYNNEI. V was cut by 3 bases and J by 4 bases, with 2 bases left in between. The material sequenced was CD4+ or CD8+ T cells sorted from blood, taken in a trial of the OX40 agonist ivuxolimab. This chain links TRBV2 with TRBJ2-3; no clear D. This clonotype was sampled from an adult with an advanced solid tumor such as melanoma, head and neck, liver or kidney cancer. The CDR3 DNA reads as TGTGCCAGCAGTGAGTCAGATACGCAGTATTTT. It translates to CASSESDTQYF.